This T cell receptor (beta chain) was identified in a study of cytotoxic CD8 clonotypes in ibrutinib-treated CLL. The ends were cut back, 2 bases at V and 0 bases at J, with 9 bases in the middle. Germline loops: CDR1 MNHNY, CDR2 SVGAGI (reference sequence). The CDR3 covers 15 residues. The protocol was immunoSEQ multiplex PCR, while the TCRdb copy is restricted to in-frame clones and leaves out a portion. The repertoire includes roughly 130,000 clones, 79% of them detected once, and around 13% sits in the top ten. The sequenced sample was PBMCs, obtained after 12 months of ibrutinib treatment. This receptor was taken from a human donor with chronic lymphocytic leukemia. The chain carries TRBV6-6 and TRBJ2-3; D uncertain. This CDR3 reads CASSYGPTSTDTQYF. The CDR3 coding sequence is TGTGCCAGCAGTTACGGACCGACTAGCACAGATACGCAGTATTTT.